This T cell receptor beta chain was identified in a study of patients and donors after allogeneic stem cell transplantation. The V gene lost 2 bases and the J gene lost 5 bases, with 10 bases spanning the gap. CDR3 size: 14 residues. One entry per CDR3 protein, called by TCRdb with MiXCR from the RT-PCR reads. The sample carries some 200,000 distinct CDR3 sequences, around two fifths recorded once. The sample was blood, either unsorted or a sorted T cell fraction (not recorded which). The clonotype originates from a human donor who was either an allogeneic HSCT recipient or a stem cell or donor lymphocyte infusion donor (not recorded which). It is not recorded whose cells these are; they may come from a transplant donor. The chain is built from TRBV12-3 or TRBV12-4 and TRBJ1-5; no reliable D call. CDR3 amino acids: CASSLRGRDQPQHF. The CDR3 DNA sequence: TGTGCCAGCAGTTTAAGAGGGCGGGATCAGCCCCAGCATTTT.